This T cell receptor beta chain was identified during a study of regulatory T cells in long-lasting Graves disease. Construction of the TCR beta libraries employed iRepertoire HTBI primers in conjunction with Arm-PCR of CDR3 regions. From the multiplex PCR reads, TCRdb called clonotypes with MiXCR, one entry per CDR3 protein. The repertoire holds about 470,000 distinct CDR3 sequences, with roughly 21% as singletons. CDR1 and CDR2 from the germline V gene are LNHDA and SQIVND (reference sequence). Trimming took off 7 bases at V and 11 bases at J, with 17 bases between the two ends. The CDR3 totals 12 residues. Documented time point: persistent/refractory GD, antithyroid drugs over 5 years with positive TRAb. PBMC RNA served as the TCR library source.

This specimen was peripheral blood mononuclear cells (PBMCs), taken when the disease was refractory, from a patient treated with antithyroid drugs. The clonotype was recovered from a female donor with Graves disease. The rearrangement joins TRBV19 to TRBJ1-1; D call uncertain. The CDR3 reads CASIKGTRVAFF. The CDR3 DNA is TGTGCCAGTATTAAGGGAACGAGGGTTGCTTTCTTT.